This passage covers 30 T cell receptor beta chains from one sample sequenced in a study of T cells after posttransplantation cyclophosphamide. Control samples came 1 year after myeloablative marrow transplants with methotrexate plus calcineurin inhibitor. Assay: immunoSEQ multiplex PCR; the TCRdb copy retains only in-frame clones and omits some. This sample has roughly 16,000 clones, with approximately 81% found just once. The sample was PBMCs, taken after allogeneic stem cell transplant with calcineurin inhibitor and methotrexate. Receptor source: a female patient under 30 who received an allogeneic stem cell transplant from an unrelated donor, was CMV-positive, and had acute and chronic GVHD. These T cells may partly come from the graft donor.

The chain's CDR3 is CASTSGTVSYEQYF. DNA of the CDR3: TGTGCCAGCACCTCCGGGACAGTGTCCTACGAGCAGTACTTC. The genes are TRBV14 and TRBJ2-7; 7 nucleotides agree with TRBD1. Germline V CDR1 and CDR2: SGHDN, FVKESK. This CDR3 has 14 residues. Losses at the gene ends were 7 bases for V and 1 base for J; bases not matched to a gene: 7.

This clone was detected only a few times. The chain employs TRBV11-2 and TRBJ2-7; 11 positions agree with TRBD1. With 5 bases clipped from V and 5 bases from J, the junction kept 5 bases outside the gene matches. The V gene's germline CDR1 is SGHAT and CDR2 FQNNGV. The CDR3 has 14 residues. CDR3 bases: TGTGCCAGCAGCACCCGGGACAGGGGGAACGAGCAGTACTTC. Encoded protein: CASSTRDRGNEQYF.

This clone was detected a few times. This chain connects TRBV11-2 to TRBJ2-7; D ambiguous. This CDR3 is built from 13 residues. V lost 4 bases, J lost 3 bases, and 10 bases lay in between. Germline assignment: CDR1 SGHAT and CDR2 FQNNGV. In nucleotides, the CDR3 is TGTGCCAGCAGCTACTTGACTGGCTACGAGCAGTACTTC. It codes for CASSYLTGYEQYF.

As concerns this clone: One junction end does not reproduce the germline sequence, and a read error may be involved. The CDR3 DNA sequence: TGCAGCGTTGATGAAGGGAGCCACTCTGGAGACACCATATATTTT. Protein: CSVDEGSHSGDTIYF. The chain is built from TRBV29-1 and TRBJ1-3; unclear D gene. The CDR3 runs 15 residues. Germline CDR1 reads SQVTM; CDR2 reads ANQGSEA.

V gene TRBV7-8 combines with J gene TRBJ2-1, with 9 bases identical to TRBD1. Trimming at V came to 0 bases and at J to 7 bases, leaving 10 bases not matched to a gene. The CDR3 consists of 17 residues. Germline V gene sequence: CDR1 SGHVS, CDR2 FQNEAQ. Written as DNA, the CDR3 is TGTGCCAGCAGCTTAGCTTTTGGGGGGGACAGGGTTAATGAGCAGTTCTTC. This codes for CASSLAFGGDRVNEQFF.

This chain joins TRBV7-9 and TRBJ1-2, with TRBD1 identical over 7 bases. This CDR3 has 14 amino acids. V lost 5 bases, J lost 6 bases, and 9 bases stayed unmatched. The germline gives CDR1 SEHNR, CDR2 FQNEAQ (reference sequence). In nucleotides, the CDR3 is TGTGCCAGCAGCCTCCGGACAGGAGGGGATGGCTACACCTTC. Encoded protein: CASSLRTGGDGYTF.

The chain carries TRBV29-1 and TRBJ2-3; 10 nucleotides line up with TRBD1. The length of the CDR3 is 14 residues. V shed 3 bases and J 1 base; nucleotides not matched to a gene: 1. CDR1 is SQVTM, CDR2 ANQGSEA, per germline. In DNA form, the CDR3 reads TGCAGCGTTGATGGGACAGGGGGCACAGATACGCAGTATTTT. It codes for CSVDGTGGTDTQYF.

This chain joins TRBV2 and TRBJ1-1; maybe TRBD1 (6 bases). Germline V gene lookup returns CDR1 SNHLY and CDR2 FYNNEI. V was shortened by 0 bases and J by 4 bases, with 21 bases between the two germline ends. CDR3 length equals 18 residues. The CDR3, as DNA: TGTGCCAGCAGTGAAGCGGCAGGGGCCCTTTTGATTGGCACTGAAGCTTTCTTT. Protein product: CASSEAAGALLIGTEAFF. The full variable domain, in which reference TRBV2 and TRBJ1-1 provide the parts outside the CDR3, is EPEVTQTPSHQVTQMGQEVILRCVPISNHLYFYWYRQILGQKVEFLVSFYNNEISEKSEIFDDQFSVERPDGSNFTLKIRSTKLEDSAMYFCASSEAAGALLIGTEAFFGQGTRLTVV.

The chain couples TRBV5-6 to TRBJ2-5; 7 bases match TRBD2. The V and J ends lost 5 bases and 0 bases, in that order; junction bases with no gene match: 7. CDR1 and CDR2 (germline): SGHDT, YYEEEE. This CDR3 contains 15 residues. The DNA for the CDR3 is TGTGCCAGCAGTGTGGGGGGGTCGTACCAAGAGACCCAGTACTTC. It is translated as CASSVGGSYQETQYF.

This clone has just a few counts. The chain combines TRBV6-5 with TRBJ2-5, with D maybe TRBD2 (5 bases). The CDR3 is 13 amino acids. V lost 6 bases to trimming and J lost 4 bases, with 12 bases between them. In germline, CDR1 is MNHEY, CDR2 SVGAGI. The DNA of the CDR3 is TGTGCCAGCAGGACCGGCGCGGGAGAGACCCAGTACTTC. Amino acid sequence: CASRTGAGETQYF.

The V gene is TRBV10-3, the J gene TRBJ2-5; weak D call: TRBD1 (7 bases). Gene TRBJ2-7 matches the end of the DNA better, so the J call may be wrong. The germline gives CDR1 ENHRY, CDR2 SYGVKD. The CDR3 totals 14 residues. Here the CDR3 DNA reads TGTGCCATCAGGGAGGGGGACAGCTGGGACGAGCAGTACTTC. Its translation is CAIREGDSWDEQYF.

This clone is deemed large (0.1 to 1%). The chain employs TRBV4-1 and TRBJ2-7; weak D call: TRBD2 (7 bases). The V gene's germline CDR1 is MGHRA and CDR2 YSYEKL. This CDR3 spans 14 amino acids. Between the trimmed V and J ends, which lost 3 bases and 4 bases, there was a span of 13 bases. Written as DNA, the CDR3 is TGCGCCAGCAGCCAGATGGAGGGGGGGTACGAGCAGTACTTC. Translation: CASSQMEGGYEQYF.

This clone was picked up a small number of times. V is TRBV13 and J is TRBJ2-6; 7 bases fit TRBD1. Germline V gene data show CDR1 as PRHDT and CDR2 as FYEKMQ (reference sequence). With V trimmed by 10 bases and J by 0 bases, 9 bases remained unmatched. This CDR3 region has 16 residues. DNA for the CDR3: TGTGCCACAGCGTCCTCAGGGGGCTCTGGGGCCAACGTCCTGACTTTC. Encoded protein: CATASSGGSGANVLTF.

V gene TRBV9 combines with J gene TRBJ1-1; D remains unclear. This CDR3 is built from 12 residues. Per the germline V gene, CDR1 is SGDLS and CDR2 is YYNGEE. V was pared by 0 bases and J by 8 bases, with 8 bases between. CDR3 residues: CASSVEVGEAFF. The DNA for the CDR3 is TGTGCCAGCAGCGTAGAAGTCGGGGAAGCTTTCTTT.

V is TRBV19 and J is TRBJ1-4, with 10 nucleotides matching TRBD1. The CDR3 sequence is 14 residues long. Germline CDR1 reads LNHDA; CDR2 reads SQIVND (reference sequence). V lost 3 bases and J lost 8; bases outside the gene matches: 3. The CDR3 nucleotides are TGTGCCAGTAGTATTGGACAGGGGGGAGAAAAACTGTTTTTT. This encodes CASSIGQGGEKLFF.

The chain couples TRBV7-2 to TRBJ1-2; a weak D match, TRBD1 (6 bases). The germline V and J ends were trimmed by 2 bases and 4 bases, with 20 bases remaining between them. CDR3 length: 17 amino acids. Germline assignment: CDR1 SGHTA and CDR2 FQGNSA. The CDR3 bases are TGTGCCAGCAGCTTATTTGCCAGGGGATGGGAGAGCTATGGCTACACCTTC. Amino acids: CASSLFARGWESYGYTF.

Here the CDR3 DNA reads TGTGCCAGCAGTTTACGAGGGATTTCTTACGAGCAGTACTTC. Amino acids: CASSLRGISYEQYF. The chain uses TRBV27 and TRBJ2-7; D might be TRBD2 (5 bases). The germline V gene has CDR1 MNHEY and CDR2 SMNVEV (reference sequence). V dropped 2 bases and J dropped 4 bases, with 12 bases sitting between them. The length of the CDR3 is 14 residues.

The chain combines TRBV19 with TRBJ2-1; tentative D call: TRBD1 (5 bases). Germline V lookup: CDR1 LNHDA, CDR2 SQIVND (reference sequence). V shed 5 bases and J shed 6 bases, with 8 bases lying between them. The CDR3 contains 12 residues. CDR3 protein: CASSLDSNEQFF. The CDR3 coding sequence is TGTGCCAGTAGTCTCGACAGCAATGAGCAGTTCTTC.

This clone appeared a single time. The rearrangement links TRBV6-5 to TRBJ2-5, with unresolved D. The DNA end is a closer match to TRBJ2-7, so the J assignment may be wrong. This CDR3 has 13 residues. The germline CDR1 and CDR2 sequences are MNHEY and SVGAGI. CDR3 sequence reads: CASARQSNYEQYF. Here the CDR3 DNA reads TGTGCCAGCGCCAGACAAAGCAATTACGAGCAGTACTTC.

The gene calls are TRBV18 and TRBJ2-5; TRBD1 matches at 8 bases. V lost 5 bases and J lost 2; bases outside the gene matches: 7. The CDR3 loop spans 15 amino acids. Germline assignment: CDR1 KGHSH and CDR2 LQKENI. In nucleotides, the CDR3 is TGTGCCAGCTCAACTCAGCGGACAGGGCAAGAGACCCAGTACTTC. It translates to CASSTQRTGQETQYF.

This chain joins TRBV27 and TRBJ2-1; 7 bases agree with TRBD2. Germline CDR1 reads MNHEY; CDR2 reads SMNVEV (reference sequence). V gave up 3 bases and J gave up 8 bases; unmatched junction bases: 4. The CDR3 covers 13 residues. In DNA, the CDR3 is TGTGCCAGCAGTTTGCGGGGGAGGTATGAGCAGTTCTTC. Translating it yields CASSLRGRYEQFF.

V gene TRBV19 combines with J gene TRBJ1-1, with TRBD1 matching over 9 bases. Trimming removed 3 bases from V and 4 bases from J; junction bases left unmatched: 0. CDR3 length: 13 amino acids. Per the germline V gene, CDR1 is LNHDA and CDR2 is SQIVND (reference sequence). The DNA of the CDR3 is TGTGCCAGTAGTATGACAGGGGGCACTGAAGCTTTCTTT. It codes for CASSMTGGTEAFF.

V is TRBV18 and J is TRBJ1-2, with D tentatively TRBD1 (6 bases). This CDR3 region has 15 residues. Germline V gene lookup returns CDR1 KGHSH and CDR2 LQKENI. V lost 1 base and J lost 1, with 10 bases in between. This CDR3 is CASSPQQGFNYGYTF. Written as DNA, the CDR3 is TGTGCCAGCTCACCACAACAGGGATTTAACTATGGCTACACCTTC.

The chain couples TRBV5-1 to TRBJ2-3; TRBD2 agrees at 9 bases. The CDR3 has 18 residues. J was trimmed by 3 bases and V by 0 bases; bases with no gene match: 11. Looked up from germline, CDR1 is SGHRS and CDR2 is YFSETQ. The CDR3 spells CASSLVVLAGNLTDTQYF. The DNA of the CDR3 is TGCGCCAGCAGCTTGGTAGTGCTAGCGGGAAATCTGACAGATACGCAGTATTTT.

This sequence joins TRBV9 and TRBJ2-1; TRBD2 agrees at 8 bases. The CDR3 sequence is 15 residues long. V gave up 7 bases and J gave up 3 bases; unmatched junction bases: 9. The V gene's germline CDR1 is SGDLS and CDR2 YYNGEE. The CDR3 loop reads CASGPSGSYYNEQFF. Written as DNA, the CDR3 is TGTGCCAGCGGTCCCAGCGGGAGCTACTACAATGAGCAGTTCTTC. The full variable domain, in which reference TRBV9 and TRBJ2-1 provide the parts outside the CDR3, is DSGVTQTPKHLITATGQRVTLRCSPRSGDLSVYWYQQSLDQGLQFLIQYYNGEERAKGNILERFSAQQFPDLHSELNLSSLELGDSALYFCASGPSGSYYNEQFFGPGTRLTVL.

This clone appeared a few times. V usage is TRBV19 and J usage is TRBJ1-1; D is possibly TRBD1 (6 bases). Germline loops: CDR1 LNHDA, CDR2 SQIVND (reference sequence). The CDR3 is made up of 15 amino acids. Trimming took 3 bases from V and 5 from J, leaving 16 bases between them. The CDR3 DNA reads TGTGCCAGTAGTATGGGACACCCCACGAGGACTGAAGCTTTCTTT. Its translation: CASSMGHPTRTEAFF.

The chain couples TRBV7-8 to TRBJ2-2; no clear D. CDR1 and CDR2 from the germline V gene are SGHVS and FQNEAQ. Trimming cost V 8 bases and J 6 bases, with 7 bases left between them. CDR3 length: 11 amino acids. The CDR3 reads CASREAGELFF. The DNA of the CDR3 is TGTGCCAGCCGAGAAGCCGGGGAGCTGTTTTTT. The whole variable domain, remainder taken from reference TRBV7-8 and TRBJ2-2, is GAGVSQSPRYKVAKRGQDVALRCDPISGHVSLFWYQQALGQGPEFLTYFQNEAQLDKSGLPSDRFFAERPEGSVSTLKIQRTQQEDSAVYLCASREAGELFFGEGSRLTVL.

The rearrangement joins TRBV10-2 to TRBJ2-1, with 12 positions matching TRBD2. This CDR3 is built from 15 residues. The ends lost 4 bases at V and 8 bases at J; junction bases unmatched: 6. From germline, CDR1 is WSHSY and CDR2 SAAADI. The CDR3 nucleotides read TGCGCCAGCAGTGTATCTAGCGGGAGGGGGGATGAGCAGTTCTTC. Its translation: CASSVSSGRGDEQFF.

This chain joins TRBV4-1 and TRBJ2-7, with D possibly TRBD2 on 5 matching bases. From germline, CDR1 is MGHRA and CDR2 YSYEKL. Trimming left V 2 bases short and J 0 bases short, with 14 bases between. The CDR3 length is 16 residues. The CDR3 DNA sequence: TGCGCCAGCAGCCAATATGAGGGTGGGAGCTCCTACGAGCAGTACTTC. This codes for CASSQYEGGSSYEQYF.

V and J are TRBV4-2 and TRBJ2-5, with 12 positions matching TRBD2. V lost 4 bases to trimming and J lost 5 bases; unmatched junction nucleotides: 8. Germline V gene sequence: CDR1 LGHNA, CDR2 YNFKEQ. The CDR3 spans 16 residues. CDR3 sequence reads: CASSPETSGGGETQYF. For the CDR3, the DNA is TGTGCCAGCAGCCCGGAGACTAGCGGGGGCGGGGAGACCCAGTACTTC.